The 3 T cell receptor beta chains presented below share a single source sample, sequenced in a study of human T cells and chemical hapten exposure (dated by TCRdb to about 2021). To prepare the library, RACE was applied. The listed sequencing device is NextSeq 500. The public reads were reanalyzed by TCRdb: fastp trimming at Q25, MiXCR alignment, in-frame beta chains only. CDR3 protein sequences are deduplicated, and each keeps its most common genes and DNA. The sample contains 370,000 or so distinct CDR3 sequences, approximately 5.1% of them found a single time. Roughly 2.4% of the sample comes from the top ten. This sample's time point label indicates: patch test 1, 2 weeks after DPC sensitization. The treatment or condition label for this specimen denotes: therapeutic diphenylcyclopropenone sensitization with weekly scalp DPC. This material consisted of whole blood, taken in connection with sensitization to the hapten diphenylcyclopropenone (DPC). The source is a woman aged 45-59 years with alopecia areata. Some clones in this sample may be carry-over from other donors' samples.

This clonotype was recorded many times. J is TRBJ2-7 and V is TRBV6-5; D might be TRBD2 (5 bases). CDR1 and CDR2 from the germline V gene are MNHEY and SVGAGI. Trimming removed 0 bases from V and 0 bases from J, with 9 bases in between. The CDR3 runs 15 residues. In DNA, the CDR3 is TGTGCCAGCAGTTACTCGAGGGATCCCTCCTACGAGCAGTACTTC. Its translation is CASSYSRDPSYEQYF.

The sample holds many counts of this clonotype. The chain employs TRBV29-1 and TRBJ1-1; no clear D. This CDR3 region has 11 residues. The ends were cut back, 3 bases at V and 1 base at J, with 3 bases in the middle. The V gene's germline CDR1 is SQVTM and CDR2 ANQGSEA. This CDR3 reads CSVDANTEAFF. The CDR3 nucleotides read TGCAGCGTTGACGCGAACACTGAAGCTTTCTTT.

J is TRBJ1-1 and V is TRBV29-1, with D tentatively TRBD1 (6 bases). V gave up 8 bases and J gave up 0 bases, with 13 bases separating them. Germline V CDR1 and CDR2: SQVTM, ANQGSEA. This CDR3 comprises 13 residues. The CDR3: CSIRGGLNTEAFF. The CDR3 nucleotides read TGCAGCATTAGGGGGGGTCTGAACACTGAAGCTTTCTTT.